Below are 7 T cell receptor beta chains sequenced from a single sample in a study of control samples from healthy donors and cancer patients (dated by TCRdb to 2019 to 2021). Receptors were amplified or captured by the immunoSEQ multiplex PCR assay. TCRdb provides this immuneACCESS table in a form limited to in-frame rearrangements. Some clones are lacking; in checked studies, under half of them reflect an unresolved V gene, and why the rest are absent is not known. For this sample there are 140,000 to 150,000 clones; under 95% appear just once. 5.5% to 7.5% of the sample belongs to the ten largest clones. Source material: blood. Every receptor here comes from a man aged 18 to 35 in good health.

The gene calls are TRBV9 and TRBJ2-1; TRBD2 matches 10 bases. The germline V gene encodes CDR1 SGDLS and CDR2 YYNGEE. The CDR3 has 16 amino acids. The V and J ends lost 0 bases and 8 bases, in that order; junction bases with no gene match: 8. CDR3 bases: TGTGCCAGCAGCGTAGTAGGGGGACTAGCGACGTATGAGCAGTTCTTC. Amino acids: CASSVVGGLATYEQFF. The complete variable domain, with remaining parts taken from reference TRBV9 and TRBJ2-1, reads DSGVTQTPKHLITATGQRVTLRCSPRSGDLSVYWYQQSLDQGLQFLIQYYNGEERAKGNILERFSAQQFPDLHSELNLSSLELGDSALYFCASSVVGGLATYEQFFGPGTRLTVL.

This clone showed up just once. The chain couples TRBV3-1 (or the pseudogene TRBV3-2) to TRBJ2-4, with D perhaps TRBD1 (6 bases). This CDR3 comprises 17 residues. CDR1 and CDR2 from the germline V gene are LGHDT and YNNKEL (reference sequence). Between the trimmed V and J ends, which lost 4 bases and 0 bases, there was a span of 16 bases. The CDR3 region is CASSPTGQSIAKNIQYF. DNA for the CDR3: TGTGCCAGCAGCCCCACGGGACAATCTATAGCCAAAAACATTCAGTACTTC.

This chain uses TRBV25-1 with TRBJ1-1; D remains ambiguous. Germline values: CDR1 MGHDK, CDR2 SYGVNS. Deletions cut 3 bases from V and 7 bases from J, with 9 bases between. The length of the CDR3 is 12 residues. The CDR3 here is CASSDPTGEAFF. The CDR3 nucleotides read TGTGCCAGCAGTGATCCGACGGGTGAAGCTTTCTTT. Variable domain in full (rest from reference TRBV25-1 and TRBJ1-1): EADIYQTPRYLVIGTGKKITLECSQTMGHDKMYWYQQDPGMELHLIHYSYGVNSTEKGDLSSESTVSRIRTEHFPLTLESARPSHTSQYLCASSDPTGEAFFGQGTRLTVV.

CDR3 sequence reads: CARSLVKGRATDTQYF. The CDR3 nucleotides are TGTGCCAGAAGCTTGGTGAAAGGGAGGGCGACAGATACGCAGTATTTT. V usage is TRBV5-3 and J usage is TRBJ2-3; 7 bases fit TRBD2. TRBV5-3 is placed among ORFs of uncertain function. The CDR3 is made up of 16 amino acids. V lost 0 bases to trimming and J lost 3 bases; unmatched junction nucleotides: 7.

This rearrangement joins TRBV5-1 to TRBJ2-7; D call uncertain. Germline lookup yields CDR1 SGHRS and CDR2 YFSETQ. This CDR3 has 13 amino acids. Trimming left V 5 bases short and J 0 bases short, with 9 bases between. CDR3 amino acids: CASRLSSSYEQYF. The CDR3 nucleotides read TGCGCCAGCAGGCTCTCCAGCTCCTACGAGCAGTACTTC.

V gene TRBV10-3 combines with J gene TRBJ1-6; no clear D. Trimming removed 10 bases from V and 7 bases from J, with 14 bases in between. Germline CDR1 and CDR2: ENHRY and SYGVKD. The CDR3 totals 13 residues. DNA of the CDR3: TGTGCCACCCGGACGGAGATCAATTCACCCCTCCACTTT. Residues: CATRTEINSPLHF.

The J gene is TRBJ1-3, the V gene TRBV30; 8 nucleotides align to TRBD1. Looked up from germline, CDR1 is GTSNPN and CDR2 is SVGIG (reference sequence). This CDR3 has 13 amino acids. CDR3 DNA: TGTGCACTCGACAGGGGCTCTGGAAACACCATATATTTT. Its protein product is CALDRGSGNTIYF. The full variable domain, in which reference TRBV30 and TRBJ1-3 provide the parts outside the CDR3, is SQTIHQWPATLVQPVGSPLSLECTVEGTSNPNLYWYRQAAGRGLQLLFYSVGIGQISSEVPQNLSASRPQDRQFILSSKKLLLSDSGFYLCALDRGSGNTIYFGEGSWLTVV.